The 14 T cell receptor beta chains given below trace back to one sample, sequenced in a study of CD8+ T cells in alopecia areata. Stated treatment: oral pan-JAK inhibitor, 5-10 mg twice daily. Once RNA had been extracted, it was reverse transcribed into cDNA to act as the sequencing template. Repertoires were generated with immunoSEQ multiplex PCR, while TCRdb's copy carries only in-frame clones and drops some. This sample has hundreds of thousands of clones, with around 64% found just once. The source was CD4+ T cells sorted from blood, collected between weeks 51 and 54, from a patient treated with tofacitinib. The receptors shown here come from a human donor with alopecia areata.

This rearrangement joins TRBV29-1 to TRBJ2-1; 11 positions match TRBD2. The V gene's germline CDR1 is SQVTM and CDR2 ANQGSEA. The CDR3 loop spans 17 amino acids. With V trimmed by 4 bases and J by 0 bases, 8 bases remained unmatched. CDR3: CSVVVAGGPSSYNEQFF. In nucleotides, the CDR3 is TGCAGCGTTGTGGTAGCGGGGGGGCCCAGCTCCTACAATGAGCAGTTCTTC.

The J gene is TRBJ2-3, the V gene TRBV14; a weak D match, TRBD2 (5 bases). In germline, CDR1 is SGHDN, CDR2 FVKESK. V dropped 1 base and J dropped 4 bases, with 15 bases sitting between them. The length of the CDR3 is 16 residues. The CDR3: CASSQGGLPGADTQYF. DNA of the CDR3: TGTGCCAGCAGCCAAGGAGGGCTACCTGGAGCAGATACGCAGTATTTT.

In its sample, this clone was seen a few times. This chain uses TRBV4-1 with TRBJ1-2, with 10 bases lining up with TRBD1. V lost 4 bases to trimming and J lost 6 bases; unmatched junction nucleotides: 5. Germline assignment: CDR1 MGHRA and CDR2 YSYEKL. The CDR3 is made up of 14 amino acids. The CDR3 DNA sequence: TGCGCCAGCAGCCCTCACGGGACAGGGGATGGCTACACCTTC. Translation gives CASSPHGTGDGYTF.

V is TRBV30 and J is TRBJ1-5, with 7 nucleotides matching TRBD1. Germline V gives CDR1 GTSNPN, CDR2 SVGIG (reference sequence). The ends lost 3 bases at V and 3 bases at J; junction bases unmatched: 2. The CDR3 loop spans 13 amino acids. The CDR3 nucleotides are TGTGCCTGGAGGGGACAGCTCAATCAGCCCCAGCATTTT. Translation: CAWRGQLNQPQHF.

The chain couples TRBV2 to TRBJ1-5, with TRBD1 matching over 10 bases. The J segment lost 6 bases and the V segment lost 8 bases, leaving 7 bases of the junction unmatched. The V gene's germline CDR1 is SNHLY and CDR2 FYNNEI. CDR3 length: 14 residues. This CDR3 is CASGGTGVSQPQHF. DNA of the CDR3: TGTGCCAGCGGCGGGACAGGGGTGAGTCAGCCCCAGCATTTT.

This chain uses TRBV30 with TRBJ2-7, with 7 bases identical to TRBD1. The CDR3 consists of 13 residues. V lost 7 bases and J lost 3; bases outside the gene matches: 9. Per germline, CDR1 GTSNPN and CDR2 SVGIG (reference sequence). Written as DNA, the CDR3 is TGTGCCTTGCAGACAGGGTGGGACTACGAGCAGTACTTC. Its translation: CALQTGWDYEQYF. The whole variable domain, filled in from reference TRBV30 and TRBJ2-7, reads SQTIHQWPATLVQPVGSPLSLECTVEGTSNPNLYWYRQAAGRGLQLLFYSVGIGQISSEVPQNLSASRPQDRQFILSSKKLLLSDSGFYLCALQTGWDYEQYFGPGTRLTVT.

The CDR3: CASSQDQGPYQETQYF. CDR3 bases: TGCGCCAGCAGCCAAGATCAGGGGCCCTACCAAGAGACCCAGTACTTC. The chain combines TRBV4-1 with TRBJ2-5; D is perhaps TRBD1 (6 bases). CDR1 and CDR2 (germline): MGHRA, YSYEKL. The V gene lost 0 bases and the J gene lost 0 bases, with 11 bases spanning the gap. The CDR3 runs 16 residues.

V gene TRBV30 combines with J gene TRBJ2-7; TRBD1 is a possible D gene (6 bases). CDR1 is GTSNPN and CDR2 is SVGIG in the germline V gene (reference sequence). V was cut by 0 bases and J by 3 bases, with 12 bases left in between. The CDR3 extends over 14 amino acids. The chain's CDR3 is CAWSVRRGGYEQYF. The CDR3 DNA reads as TGTGCCTGGAGTGTACGGAGAGGGGGCTACGAGCAGTACTTC. Complete variable domain (other parts from reference TRBV30 and TRBJ2-7): SQTIHQWPATLVQPVGSPLSLECTVEGTSNPNLYWYRQAAGRGLQLLFYSVGIGQISSEVPQNLSASRPQDRQFILSSKKLLLSDSGFYLCAWSVRRGGYEQYFGPGTRLTVT.

This sequence joins TRBV7-2 and TRBJ2-5; no clear D gene. V lost 6 bases and J 2 bases, leaving 13 bases between the germline ends. Germline CDR1 is SGHTA and CDR2 is FQGNSA. This CDR3 is 14 amino acids long. CDR3 nucleotides: TGTGCCAGCAGTTTTAGGATGCGGCAAGAGACCCAGTACTTC. Protein: CASSFRMRQETQYF.

The chain combines TRBV7-8 with TRBJ1-2; tentative D call: TRBD1 (5 bases). This CDR3 is built from 15 residues. CDR1 SGHVS and CDR2 FQNEAQ come from the germline V gene. Trimming took off 5 bases at V and 8 bases at J, with 21 bases between the two ends. For the CDR3, the DNA is TGTGCCAGCAGCCTTAGCAGGGAGCGGCCCGGAGGCTACACCTTC. Residues: CASSLSRERPGGYTF. The full variable domain, in which reference TRBV7-8 and TRBJ1-2 provide the parts outside the CDR3, is GAGVSQSPRYKVAKRGQDVALRCDPISGHVSLFWYQQALGQGPEFLTYFQNEAQLDKSGLPSDRFFAERPEGSVSTLKIQRTQQEDSAVYLCASSLSRERPGGYTFGSGTRLTVV.

A word on this clone: Its ends do not fully match the called genes, so a read error is possible. This chain links TRBV6-1 with TRBJ2-7; 7 nucleotides align to TRBD1. This CDR3 region has 14 residues. CDR1 is MNHNS, CDR2 SASEGT, per germline. The CDR3 coding sequence is TGTGCCAGCACTCTCGAGGGGGCCCGAGGGAGCTCGGACTTC. This sequence encodes CASTLEGARGSSDF.

This chain uses TRBV9 with TRBJ2-7; D might be TRBD2 (6 bases). V gave up 7 bases and J gave up 7 bases, with 18 bases separating them. The CDR3 spans 13 residues. Germline V gene sequence: CDR1 SGDLS, CDR2 YYNGEE. The CDR3 bases are TGTGCCAGCTGCCGGGGGTCACCTATTGAGCAGTACTTC. Its translation is CASCRGSPIEQYF.

This chain joins TRBV15 and TRBJ1-2, with 7 bases lining up with TRBD1. Germline assignment: CDR1 LNHNV and CDR2 YYDKDF (reference sequence). The length of the CDR3 is 15 residues. With V trimmed by 1 base and J by 4 bases, 6 bases remained unmatched. The CDR3 DNA sequence: TGTGCCACCAGCAGAGGTACAGGGGATCTCTATGGCTACACCTTC. Its translation is CATSRGTGDLYGYTF.

This chain links TRBV30 with TRBJ1-2, with no clear D. The germline V gene encodes CDR1 GTSNPN and CDR2 SVGIG (reference sequence). Trimming took 0 bases from V and 8 from J, leaving 25 bases between them. The CDR3 is made up of 17 amino acids. The CDR3 coding sequence is TGTGCCTGGAGTGTGAGGGTAAATGCGGTCAAGGCAAAGGGCTACACCTTC. This gives the protein CAWSVRVNAVKAKGYTF.